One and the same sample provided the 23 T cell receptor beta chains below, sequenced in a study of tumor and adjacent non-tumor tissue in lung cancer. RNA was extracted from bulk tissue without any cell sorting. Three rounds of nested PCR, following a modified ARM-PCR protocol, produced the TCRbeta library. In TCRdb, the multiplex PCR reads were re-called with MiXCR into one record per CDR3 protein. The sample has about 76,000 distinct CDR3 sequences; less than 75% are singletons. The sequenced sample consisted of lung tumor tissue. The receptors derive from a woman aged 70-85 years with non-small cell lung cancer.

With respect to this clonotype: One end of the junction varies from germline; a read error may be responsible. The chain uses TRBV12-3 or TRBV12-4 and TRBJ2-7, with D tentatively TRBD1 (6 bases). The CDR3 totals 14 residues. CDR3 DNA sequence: TGTGCCAGCAGCCTACAGGGCCTTGTCTGCGAGCAATACTTC. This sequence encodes CASSLQGLVCEQYF.

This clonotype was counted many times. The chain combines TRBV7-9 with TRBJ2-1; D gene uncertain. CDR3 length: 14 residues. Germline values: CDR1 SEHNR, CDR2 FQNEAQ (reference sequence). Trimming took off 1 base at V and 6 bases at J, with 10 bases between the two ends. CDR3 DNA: TGTGCCAGCAGCTTAGTTACAGAGATCAATGAGCAGTTCTTC. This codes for CASSLVTEINEQFF.

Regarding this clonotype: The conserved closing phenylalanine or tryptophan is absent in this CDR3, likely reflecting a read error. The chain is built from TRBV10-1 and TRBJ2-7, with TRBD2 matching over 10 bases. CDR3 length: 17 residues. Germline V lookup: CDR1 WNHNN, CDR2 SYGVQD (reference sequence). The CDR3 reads CAGSTIPLAGDFNEQYL. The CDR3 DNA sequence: TGCGCCGGCAGTACCATCCCTCTAGCGGGAGATTTCAACGAGCAGTACTTA.

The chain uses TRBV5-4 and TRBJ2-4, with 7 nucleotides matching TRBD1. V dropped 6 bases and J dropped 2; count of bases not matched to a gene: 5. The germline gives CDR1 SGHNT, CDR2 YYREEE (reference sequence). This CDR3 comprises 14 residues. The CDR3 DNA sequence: TGTGCCAGCAATAAGGGGGCCCCCAAAAACATTCAGTACTTC. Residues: CASNKGAPKNIQYF. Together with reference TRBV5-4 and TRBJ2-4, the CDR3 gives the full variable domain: ETGVTQSPTHLIKTRGQQVTLRCSSQSGHNTVSWYQQALGQGPQFIFQYYREEENGRGNFPPRFSGLQFPNYSSELNVNALELDDSALYLCASNKGAPKNIQYFGAGTRLSVL.

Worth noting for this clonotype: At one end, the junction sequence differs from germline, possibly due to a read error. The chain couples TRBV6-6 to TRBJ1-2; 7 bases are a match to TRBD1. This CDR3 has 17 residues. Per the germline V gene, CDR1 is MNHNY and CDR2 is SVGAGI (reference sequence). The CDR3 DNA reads TGTGCCAGCAGCCCAGATGGTTGGGGACAGACTAACTATGGCTACAAGTTC. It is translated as CASSPDGWGQTNYGYKF.

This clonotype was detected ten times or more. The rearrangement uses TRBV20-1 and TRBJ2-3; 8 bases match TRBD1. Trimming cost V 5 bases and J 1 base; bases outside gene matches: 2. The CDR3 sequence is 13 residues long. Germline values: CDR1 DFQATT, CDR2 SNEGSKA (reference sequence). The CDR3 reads CSAPTGGTDTQYF. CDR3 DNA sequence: TGCAGTGCTCCGACAGGGGGCACAGATACGCAGTATTTT.

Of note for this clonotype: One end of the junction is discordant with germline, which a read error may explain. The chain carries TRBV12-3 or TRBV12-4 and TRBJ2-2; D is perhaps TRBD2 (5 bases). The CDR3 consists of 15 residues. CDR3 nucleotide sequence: TGTGCCAGCAGTTTAATGCGGATGGCTACCGGGGAGCTGTCTTTT. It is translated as CASSLMRMATGELSF.

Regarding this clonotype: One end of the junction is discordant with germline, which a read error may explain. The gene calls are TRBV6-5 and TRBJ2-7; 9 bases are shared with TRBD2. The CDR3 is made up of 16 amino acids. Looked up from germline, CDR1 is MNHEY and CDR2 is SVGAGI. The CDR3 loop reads CAGSYSSSGISYKQYF. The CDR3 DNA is TGTGCCGGCAGTTACTCTTCTAGCGGGATTTCCTACAAGCAGTACTTC.

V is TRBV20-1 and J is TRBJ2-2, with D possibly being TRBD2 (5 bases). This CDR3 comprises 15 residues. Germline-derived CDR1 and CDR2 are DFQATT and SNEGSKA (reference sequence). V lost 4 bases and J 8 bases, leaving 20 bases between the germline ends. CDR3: CSATRVGEETGELFF. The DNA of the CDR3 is TGCAGTGCTACAAGAGTGGGAGAGGAAACTGGGGAGCTGTTTTTT.

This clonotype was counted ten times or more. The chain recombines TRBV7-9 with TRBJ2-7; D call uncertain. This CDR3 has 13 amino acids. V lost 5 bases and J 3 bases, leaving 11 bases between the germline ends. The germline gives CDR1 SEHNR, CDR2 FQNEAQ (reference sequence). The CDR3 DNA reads TGTGCCAGCAGCCAGGACCAGGACTACGAGCAGTACTTC. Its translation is CASSQDQDYEQYF.

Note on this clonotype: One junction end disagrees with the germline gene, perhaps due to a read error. The DNA of the CDR3 is TGTGCCGGCAGTTATAGTCGGGACAGGGTGTGGTACGAGCAGTACTTC. Amino acids: CAGSYSRDRVWYEQYF. The chain carries TRBV6-5 and TRBJ2-7; 9 bases align to TRBD1. Looked up from germline, CDR1 is MNHEY and CDR2 is SVGAGI. There are 16 residues in the CDR3.

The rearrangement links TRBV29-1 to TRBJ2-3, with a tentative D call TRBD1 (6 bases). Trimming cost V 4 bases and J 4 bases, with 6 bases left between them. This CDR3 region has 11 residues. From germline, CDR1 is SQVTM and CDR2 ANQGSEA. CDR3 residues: CSVGQADTQYF. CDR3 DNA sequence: TGCAGCGTTGGACAGGCAGATACGCAGTATTTT.

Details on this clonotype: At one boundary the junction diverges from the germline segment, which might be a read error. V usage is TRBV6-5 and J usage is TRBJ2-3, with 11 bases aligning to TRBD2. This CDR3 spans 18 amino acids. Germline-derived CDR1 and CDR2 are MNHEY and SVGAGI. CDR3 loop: CASMAALGTSGYTDTHHF. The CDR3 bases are TGTGCCAGCATGGCTGCTTTAGGGACTAGCGGATACACAGATACGCATCATTTT.

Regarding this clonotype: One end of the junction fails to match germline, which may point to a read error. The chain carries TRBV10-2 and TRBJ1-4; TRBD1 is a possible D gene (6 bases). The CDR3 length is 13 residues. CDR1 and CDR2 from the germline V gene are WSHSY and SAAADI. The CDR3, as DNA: TGCGCCAGCACGGGACACCTTAATGAAAAAATGTATTTC. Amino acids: CASTGHLNEKMYF.

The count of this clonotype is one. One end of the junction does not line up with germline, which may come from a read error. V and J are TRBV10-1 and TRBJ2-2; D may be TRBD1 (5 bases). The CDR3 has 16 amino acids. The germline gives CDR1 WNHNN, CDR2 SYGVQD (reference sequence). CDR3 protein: CTSNEVGRLNTGELFF. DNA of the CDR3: TGCACCAGCAATGAGGTGGGGCGTCTGAACACCGGGGAGCTGTTTTTT.

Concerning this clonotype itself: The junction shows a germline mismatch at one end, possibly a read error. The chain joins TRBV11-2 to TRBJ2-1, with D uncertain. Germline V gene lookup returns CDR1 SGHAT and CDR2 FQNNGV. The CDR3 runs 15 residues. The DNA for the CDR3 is TGTGCCAGGAGCTTAGCAGGCGGAGTCTACAATGAGCAGTTCTTC. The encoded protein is CARSLAGGVYNEQFF.

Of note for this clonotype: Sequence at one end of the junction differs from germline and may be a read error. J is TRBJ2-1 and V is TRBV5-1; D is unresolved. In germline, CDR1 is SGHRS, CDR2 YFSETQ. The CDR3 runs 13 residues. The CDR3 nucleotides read TGCGTCAGCAGCTTGGGCAGCTACAATGAGCAGTTCTTC. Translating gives CVSSLGSYNEQFF.

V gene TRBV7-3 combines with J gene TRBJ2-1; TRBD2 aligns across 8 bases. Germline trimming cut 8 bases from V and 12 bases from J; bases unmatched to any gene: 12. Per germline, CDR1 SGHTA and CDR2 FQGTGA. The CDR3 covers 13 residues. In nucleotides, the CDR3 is TGTGCCAGCTGCCCGGGACTAGGGGATTGGCAGTTCTTC. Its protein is CASCPGLGDWQFF.

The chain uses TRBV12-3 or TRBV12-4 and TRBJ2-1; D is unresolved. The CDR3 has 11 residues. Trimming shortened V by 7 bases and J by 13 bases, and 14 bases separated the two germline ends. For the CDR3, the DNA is TGTGCCAGCACCCTCGTTATGACACAGTTCTTC. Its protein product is CASTLVMTQFF.

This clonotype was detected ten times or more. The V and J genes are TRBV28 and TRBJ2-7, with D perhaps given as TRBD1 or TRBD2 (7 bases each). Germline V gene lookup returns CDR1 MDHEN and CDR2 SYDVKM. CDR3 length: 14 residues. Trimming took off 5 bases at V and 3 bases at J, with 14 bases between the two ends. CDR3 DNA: TGTGCCAGCAGTGAAACAGGGGACTACTACGAGCAGTACTTC. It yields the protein CASSETGDYYEQYF.

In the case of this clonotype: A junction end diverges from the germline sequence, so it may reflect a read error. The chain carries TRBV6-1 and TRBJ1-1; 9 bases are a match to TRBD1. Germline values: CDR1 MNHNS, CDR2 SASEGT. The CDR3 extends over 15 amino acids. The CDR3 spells CASCPTGTGNSEAFF. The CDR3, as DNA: TGTGCCAGCTGCCCGACCGGGACAGGGAACTCTGAAGCTTTCTTT.

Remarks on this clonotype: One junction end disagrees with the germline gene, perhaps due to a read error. The CDR3 is CASSPGTGTYKQYF. CDR3 nucleotides: TGCGCCAGCAGCCCCGGGACGGGGACCTACAAGCAGTACTTC. This rearrangement joins TRBV6-5 to TRBJ2-7; D possibly uses TRBD1 or TRBD2 (5 bases each). The CDR3 spans 14 residues. Per germline, CDR1 MNHEY and CDR2 SVGAGI.

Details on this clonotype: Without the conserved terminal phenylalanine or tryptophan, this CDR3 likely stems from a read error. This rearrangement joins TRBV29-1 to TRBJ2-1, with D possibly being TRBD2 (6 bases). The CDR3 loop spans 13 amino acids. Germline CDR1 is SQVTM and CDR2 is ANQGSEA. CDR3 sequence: CSVRLGSVNKQFL. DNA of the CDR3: TGCAGCGTTCGACTAGGTTCGGTCAATAAGCAGTTCCTC.